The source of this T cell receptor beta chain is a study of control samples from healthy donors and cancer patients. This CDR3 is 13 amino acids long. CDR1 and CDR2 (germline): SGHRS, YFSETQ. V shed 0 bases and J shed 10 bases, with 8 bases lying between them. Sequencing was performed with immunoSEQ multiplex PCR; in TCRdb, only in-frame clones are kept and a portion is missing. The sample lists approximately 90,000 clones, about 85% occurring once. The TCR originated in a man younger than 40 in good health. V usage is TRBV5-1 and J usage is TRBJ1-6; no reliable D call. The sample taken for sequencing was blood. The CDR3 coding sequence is TGCGCCAGCAGCTTGGTAGAGGACTCACCCCTCCACTTT. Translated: CASSLVEDSPLHF. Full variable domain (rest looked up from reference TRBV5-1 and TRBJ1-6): KAGVTQTPRYLIKTRGQQVTLSCSPISGHRSVSWYQQTPGQGLQFLFEYFSETQRNKGNFPGRFSGRQFSNSRSEMNVSTLELGDSALYLCASSLVEDSPLHFGNGTRLTVT.